This T cell receptor beta chain comes out of a study of cytomegalovirus exposure and HLA in healthy donors. 13 Jbeta primers and 60 Vbeta primers were used for the PCR. This table comes from immunoSEQ multiplex PCR, and its TCRdb copy is limited to in-frame clones, with some not included. Here the sample spans some 140,000 clones, 60% to 75% being singletons. This sequence was found in a human donor in good health. The sequenced sample was PBMCs.

The CDR3 protein is CASGTLLAGVTDTQYF. CDR3 nucleotides: TGTGCTAGTGGAACCTTACTAGCGGGAGTCACAGATACGCAGTATTTT. This chain joins TRBV12-5 and TRBJ2-3; 11 bases match TRBD2. V shed 6 bases, J shed 2 bases, and the junction held 7 bases outside the gene matches. The CDR3 has 16 amino acids. Germline V gene lookup returns CDR1 LGHNT and CDR2 FRNRAP.